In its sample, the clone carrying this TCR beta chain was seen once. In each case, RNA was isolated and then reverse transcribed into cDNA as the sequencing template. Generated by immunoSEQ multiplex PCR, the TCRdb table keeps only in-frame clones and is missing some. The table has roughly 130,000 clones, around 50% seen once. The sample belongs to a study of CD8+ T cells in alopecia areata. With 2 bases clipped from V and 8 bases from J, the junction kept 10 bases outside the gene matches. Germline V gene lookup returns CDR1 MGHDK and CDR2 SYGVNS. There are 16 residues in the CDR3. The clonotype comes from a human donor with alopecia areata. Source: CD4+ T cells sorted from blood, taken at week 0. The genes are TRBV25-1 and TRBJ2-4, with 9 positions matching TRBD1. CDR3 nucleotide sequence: TGTGCCAGCAGTGAAACAAGACAGGGGGATTTCCACATTCAGTACTTC. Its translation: CASSETRQGDFHIQYF.